These T cell receptor beta chains were read from a single sample in a study of Graves' ophthalmopathy and Graves' hyperthyroidism. TCRdb re-called the multiplex PCR reads through MiXCR, storing one row per CDR3 protein. The sample contains around 340,000 distinct CDR3 sequences, 15% to 20% of which appear only once. The source material was peripheral blood. Receptors were obtained from an adult man with Graves' ophthalmopathy. CDR3s include the opening cysteine and the closing phenylalanine or tryptophan. D genes are given only for firm matches. A row's size may be missing; if present it is once, few, many or a size class.

>16|TRBJ2-7|many|TRBV24-1|TRBD1
TGTGCCACCAGTGATGGACGGGACAGGCGACCCTACGAGCAGTACTTC
CATSDGRDRRPYEQYF
>14|TRBJ2-7|many|TRBV30|.
TGTGCCTGCAGGCCTTGGGCTAACTCCTACGAGCAGTACTTC
CACRPWANSYEQYF
>16|TRBJ2-5|.|TRBV28|.
TGTGCCAGCAGTTGGGGAGGCGGGCGTCGGACGGAGACCCAGTACTTC
CASSWGGGRRTETQYF
>14|TRBJ2-5|.|TRBV12-3/TRBV12-4|TRBD2
TGTGCCAGCAGTTCAAGCGGGACGGGAGAGACCCAGTACTTC
CASSSSGTGETQYF
>14|TRBJ1-2|many|TRBV30|.
TGTGCCTGGAGTGTTGTAGGGGTGGGCTATGGCTACACCTTC
CAWSVVGVGYGYTF
>12|TRBJ2-7|.|TRBV6-1|.
TGTGCCAGCAGGGGGGACGACTTCGCGGAGTGCTTC
CASRGDDFAECF
>16|TRBJ1-5|many|TRBV28|TRBD1
TGTGCCAGCAGTTTCACCGGGACAGGGGGCAATCAGCCCCAGCATTTT
CASSFTGTGGNQPQHF
>16|TRBJ2-2|many|TRBV12-3/TRBV12-4|.
TGTGCCAGCAGTACCACCGGGACTTTAAACACCGGGGAGCTGTTTTTT
CASSTTGTLNTGELFF
>15|TRBJ1-6|many|TRBV3-1|.
TGTGCCAGCAGCCGGAGGACAACTTGGAATTCACCCCTCCACTTT
CASSRRTTWNSPLHF
>16|TRBJ2-7|many|TRBV28|TRBD2
TGTGCCAGCATCCCCCCGGGTACTAGCGAGACCTACGAGCAGTACTTC
CASIPPGTSETYEQYF
>15|TRBJ2-7|many|TRBV27|.
TGTGCCAGCAGTTTGGGGTCAGACCAGTACTACGAGCAGTACTTC
CASSLGSDQYYEQYF
>18|TRBJ1-6|many|TRBV6-5|.
TGTGCCAGCAGGCGTCAGCTCCAGGGGCTAGGGTCTAATTCACCCCTCCACTTT
CASRRQLQGLGSNSPLHF
>14|TRBJ2-7|many|TRBV28|.
TGTGCCAGCAGACCACAGGGCCTCTCCTACGAGCAGTACTTC
CASRPQGLSYEQYF
>17|TRBJ1-5|many|TRBV20-1|.
TGCAGTGCTTCCCAGTCGTGGGGGGCCGTTAGCAATCAGCCCCAGCATTTT
CSASQSWGAVSNQPQHF
>14|TRBJ2-7|many|TRBV6-2/TRBV6-3|TRBD2
TGTGCCAGCAGTTATAGCGGGAGTTCATACGAGCAGTACTTC
CASSYSGSSYEQYF
>15|TRBJ1-1|many|TRBV19|.
TGTGCCAGTAGAGGCCTGGGTATGGGAAACACTGAAGCTTTCTTT
CASRGLGMGNTEAFF
>15|TRBJ2-7|many|TRBV11-2|.
TGTGCCAGCAGCTTTGCCCGGGGGGCACCCTACGAGCAGTACTTC
CASSFARGAPYEQYF
>14|TRBJ2-7|few|TRBV2|TRBD1
TGTGCCAGCAGTGATAGCCCAGGGGGCATCGAGCAGTACTTC
CASSDSPGGIEQYF
>14|TRBJ2-2|many|TRBV24-1|.
TGTGCCACCAATCGAGCAGACAGCACCGGGGAGCTGTTTTTT
CATNRADSTGELFF
>14|TRBJ2-7|many|TRBV6-5|.
TGTGCCAGCAGTGAATCGGGTAACCCTATGGAGCAGTACTTC
CASSESGNPMEQYF
>14|TRBJ2-7|many|TRBV12-3/TRBV12-4|.
TGTGCCAGCAGTTTTGGGCAGTCCCTTTACGAGCAGTACTTC
CASSFGQSLYEQYF
>13|TRBJ2-5|many|TRBV30|.
TGTGCCTGGAGTGTCTCTGCTTTGGAGACCCAGTACTTC
CAWSVSALETQYF
>15|TRBJ2-7|many|TRBV5-1|.
TGCGCCAGCAGCTTGGGTCCTTCCCCGCACTACGAGCAGTACTTC
CASSLGPSPHYEQYF
>13|TRBJ2-7|many|TRBV7-2|.
TGTGCCAGCAGCTTAGCGGGCGCCAACGAGCAGTACTTC
CASSLAGANEQYF
>13|TRBJ1-2|many|TRBV2|.
TGTGCCAGCAGTGAACTTCAGGGCTATGGCTACACCTTC
CASSELQGYGYTF
>15|TRBJ2-7|few|TRBV10-3|TRBD2
TGTGCCATCGGGGGGGGTAGGGACGGCACCTACGAGCAGTACTTC
CAIGGGRDGTYEQYF